The rows below give T cell receptor beta chains drawn from one sample of a study of cytomegalovirus exposure and HLA in healthy donors. Only in-frame clones appear in the TCRdb table, and some are missing; sequencing was by immunoSEQ multiplex PCR. Of 150,000 to 200,000 clones listed, more than 65% are singletons. The specimen sequenced was PBMCs. These receptors were collected from a woman aged 25-40 years in good health and CMV-seropositive. Each CDR3 is given with its conserved first and last residue. A D gene is named only where the DNA matches it firmly. Rows give clone size only sometimes, using once, few, many, or a class for an expanded clone.

CDR3: CASSSTKPGQGGGYTF; DNA: TGTGCCAGCAGTTCCACAAAGCCGGGACAGGGAGGTGGCTACACCTTC; V: TRBV27; D: TRBD1; size: .; J: TRBJ1-2
CDR3: CASSLDPLLAYEQYF; DNA: TGTGCCAGCAGCCTAGACCCTCTGCTAGCCTACGAGCAGTACTTC; V: TRBV5-5; D: .; size: .; J: TRBJ2-7
CDR3: CASSHTGSSEAFF; DNA: TGTGCCAGCAGCCATACGGGGTCCTCCGAAGCTTTCTTT; V: TRBV13; D: .; size: .; J: TRBJ1-1
CDR3: CASSRRGGYTF; DNA: TGTGCCAGCAGCAGAAGGGGCGGCTACACCTTC; V: TRBV7-9; D: .; size: many; J: TRBJ1-2
CDR3: CASSGAQINYEQYF; DNA: TGCGCCAGCAGTGGGGCCCAAATAAACTACGAGCAGTACTTC; V: TRBV5-1; D: .; size: .; J: TRBJ2-7
CDR3: CASSPTSGTGVYEQYF; DNA: TGTGCCAGCTCACCTACATCCGGGACAGGGGTATACGAGCAGTACTTC; V: TRBV18; D: TRBD1; size: .; J: TRBJ2-7
CDR3: CASSFWDYSSTDTQYF; DNA: TGTGCCAGCAGCTTCTGGGACTACTCTAGCACAGATACGCAGTATTTT; V: TRBV28; D: TRBD2; size: .; J: TRBJ2-3
CDR3: CASSLSNQPQHF; DNA: TGTGCCAGCAGCCTGAGCAATCAGCCCCAGCATTTT; V: TRBV5-6; D: .; size: few; J: TRBJ1-5
CDR3: CASSGTSGGPDTQYF; DNA: TGTGCCAGCAGTGGAACTAGCGGGGGACCAGATACGCAGTATTTT; V: TRBV9; D: TRBD2; size: .; J: TRBJ2-3
CDR3: CSALDGGNSPLHF; DNA: TGCAGCGCTTTGGACGGGGGAAATTCACCCCTCCACTTT; V: TRBV29-1; D: .; size: once; J: TRBJ1-6
CDR3: CASGLQGSPPDGYTF; DNA: TGTGCTAGTGGTTTACAGGGGAGCCCTCCAGATGGCTACACCTTC; V: TRBV12-5; D: TRBD1; size: .; J: TRBJ1-2
CDR3: CASSLVAGGGASEQYF; DNA: TGTGCCAGCAGCTTAGTAGCGGGGGGCGGGGCGAGCGAGCAGTACTTC; V: TRBV7-2; D: TRBD2; size: .; J: TRBJ2-7
CDR3: CASSLAVRSTEAFF; DNA: TGTGCCAGCAGCTTAGCCGTTAGGAGCACTGAAGCTTTCTTT; V: TRBV11-2; D: .; size: .; J: TRBJ1-1
CDR3: CASKSNRGWTYEQYF; DNA: TGTGCCAGCAAGTCGAACAGGGGATGGACCTACGAGCAGTACTTC; V: TRBV2; D: TRBD1; size: .; J: TRBJ2-7
CDR3: CASSMGLGAYEQYF; DNA: TGTGCCAGCAGCATGGGACTAGGAGCCTACGAGCAGTACTTC; V: TRBV7-2; D: TRBD2; size: .; J: TRBJ2-7
CDR3: CASSLVFRTGVADTQYF; DNA: TGTGCCAGCAGCTTAGTCTTCCGGACAGGGGTCGCAGATACGCAGTATTTT; V: TRBV7-9; D: TRBD1; size: .; J: TRBJ2-3
CDR3: CASSLVGADYGYTF; DNA: TGTGCCAGCAGCTTAGTGGGGGCAGACTATGGCTACACCTTC; V: TRBV7-9; D: .; size: .; J: TRBJ1-2
CDR3: CASSHPTQIAAGSYNEQFF; DNA: TGTGCCAGTAGCCATCCTACGCAGATAGCGGCTGGGTCCTACAATGAGCAGTTCTTC; V: TRBV19; D: .; size: .; J: TRBJ2-1
CDR3: CASTGTGVVRNGYTF; DNA: TGTGCCTCCACCGGGACAGGGGTCGTAAGGAATGGCTACACCTTC; V: TRBV19; D: TRBD1; size: .; J: TRBJ1-2
CDR3: CAIQQVNTGELFF; DNA: TGCGCCATACAACAGGTTAACACCGGGGAGCTGTTTTTT; V: TRBV10-2; D: .; size: .; J: TRBJ2-2
CDR3: CASSVLAGDREQYF; DNA: TGTGCCAGCAGCGTTCTAGCGGGAGATCGGGAGCAGTACTTC; V: TRBV9; D: TRBD2; size: few; J: TRBJ2-7
CDR3: CSGQQGWEQYF; DNA: TGCAGCGGACAACAGGGTTGGGAGCAGTACTTC; V: TRBV29-1; D: .; size: .; J: TRBJ2-5
CDR3: CASSLRQNYNSPLHF; DNA: TGTGCCAGCAGCTTACGACAGAACTATAATTCACCCCTCCACTTT; V: TRBV7-2; D: .; size: .; J: TRBJ1-6
CDR3: CASSLGIAVGTKGDTQYF; DNA: TGTGCCAGCAGCTTAGGGATCGCAGTAGGGACTAAAGGAGATACGCAGTATTTT; V: TRBV7-2; D: TRBD2; size: .; J: TRBJ2-3
CDR3: CASSLTGGAGETQYF; DNA: TGTGCCAGCAGCTTGACAGGGGGCGCCGGAGAGACCCAGTACTTC; V: TRBV5-5; D: TRBD1; size: few; J: TRBJ2-5
CDR3: CSVRGPGGNTIYF; DNA: TGCAGCGTTCGGGGACCCGGAGGGAACACCATATATTTT; V: TRBV29-1; D: .; size: .; J: TRBJ1-3
CDR3: CASSPRQAYSPLHF; DNA: TGTGCCAGCAGCCCCCGACAGGCTTATTCACCCCTCCACTTT; V: TRBV9; D: .; size: .; J: TRBJ1-6
CDR3: CSGHDRGNTEAFF; DNA: TGCAGCGGGCACGACAGGGGAAACACTGAAGCTTTCTTT; V: TRBV29-1; D: TRBD1; size: .; J: TRBJ1-1
CDR3: CASSQVQGGEHGYTF; DNA: TGCGCCAGCAGCCAAGTGCAGGGAGGAGAGCACGGCTACACCTTC; V: TRBV4-1; D: .; size: .; J: TRBJ1-2
CDR3: CASTPGGYGYTF; DNA: TGTGCCAGCACCCCCGGGGGTTATGGCTACACCTTC; V: TRBV6-5; D: .; size: .; J: TRBJ1-2
CDR3: CASSRPGGQETQYF; DNA: TGTGCCAGCAGCCGACCGGGGGGCCAAGAGACCCAGTACTTC; V: TRBV4-2; D: TRBD2; size: .; J: TRBJ2-5
CDR3: CASSLTGGSYEQYF; DNA: TGTGCCAGCAGCTTGACAGGGGGGTCATACGAGCAGTACTTC; V: TRBV7-6; D: TRBD1; size: .; J: TRBJ2-7
CDR3: CASRPGRSGSPQETQYF; DNA: TGTGCCAGCAGACCCGGTAGGAGCGGGAGTCCTCAAGAGACCCAGTACTTC; V: TRBV19; D: TRBD2; size: .; J: TRBJ2-5
CDR3: CASSTGTSGPYNEQFF; DNA: TGCGCCAGCAGCACGGGGACTAGCGGCCCCTACAATGAGCAGTTCTTC; V: TRBV5-1; D: TRBD2; size: .; J: TRBJ2-1
CDR3: CASSRTSRIQVTEAFF; DNA: TGTGCCAGCAGCAGGACAAGTAGGATCCAGGTAACTGAAGCTTTCTTT; V: TRBV5-4; D: .; size: few; J: TRBJ1-1
CDR3: CASSFSRGTQAFF; DNA: TGTGCCAGCAGTTTTTCAAGGGGGACGCAAGCTTTCTTT; V: TRBV27; D: .; size: .; J: TRBJ1-1
CDR3: CATSREWGAFDEQYF; DNA: TGTGCCACCAGCAGAGAGTGGGGAGCTTTCGACGAGCAGTACTTC; V: TRBV15; D: .; size: .; J: TRBJ2-7
CDR3: CASSQDPRAGANVLTF; DNA: TGCGCCAGCAGCCAAGATCCCCGGGCTGGGGCCAACGTCCTGACTTTC; V: TRBV4-3; D: .; size: once; J: TRBJ2-6
CDR3: CAIRGRGLNTEAFF; DNA: TGTGCCATCAGGGGCAGGGGCCTGAACACTGAAGCTTTCTTT; V: TRBV10-3; D: .; size: .; J: TRBJ1-1
CDR3: CATGGTSGDYNEQFF; DNA: TGTGCCACCGGGGGGACTAGCGGGGATTACAATGAGCAGTTCTTC; V: TRBV10-3; D: TRBD2; size: .; J: TRBJ2-1
CDR3: CASSASVQGRNEKLFF; DNA: TGTGCCAGCAGTGCTTCGGTACAGGGGAGAAATGAAAAACTGTTTTTT; V: TRBV25-1; D: TRBD1; size: .; J: TRBJ1-4
CDR3: CASSVRGSTGGYTF; DNA: TGTGCCAGCAGCGTGAGGGGGTCGACCGGGGGCTACACCTTC; V: TRBV9; D: .; size: .; J: TRBJ1-2
CDR3: CASSLAGQNVGGYTF; DNA: TGTGCCAGCAGCTTAGCGGGACAAAATGTAGGTGGCTACACCTTC; V: TRBV7-2; D: .; size: few; J: TRBJ1-2
CDR3: CASKGGRTDTQYF; DNA: TGTGCCAGTAAAGGGGGCCGGACAGATACGCAGTATTTT; V: TRBV2; D: TRBD1; size: .; J: TRBJ2-3
CDR3: CASSLGFSGTVKETQYF; DNA: TGTGCCAGCAGCTTAGGTTTTAGCGGGACAGTGAAAGAGACCCAGTACTTC; V: TRBV7-9; D: .; size: .; J: TRBJ2-5
CDR3: CASSIDDRPSTDTQYF; DNA: TGTGCCAGTAGTATCGATGACAGACCTAGCACAGATACGCAGTATTTT; V: TRBV19; D: .; size: .; J: TRBJ2-3
CDR3: CASSRTLGTYEQYF; DNA: TGTGCCAGCAGTCGGACTCTTGGGACCTACGAGCAGTACTTC; V: TRBV6-1; D: .; size: .; J: TRBJ2-7
CDR3: CASVWGGGYEQYF; DNA: TGTGCCAGCGTTTGGGGGGGTGGCTACGAGCAGTACTTC; V: TRBV6-1; D: TRBD2; size: few; J: TRBJ2-7
CDR3: CASSQGGTGDTDTQYF; DNA: TGCGCCAGCAGCCAAGGAGGGACAGGCGACACAGATACGCAGTATTTT; V: TRBV4-1; D: TRBD1; size: .; J: TRBJ2-3
CDR3: CASLSVSGYTF; DNA: TGTGCCAGCTTGTCGGTTAGCGGCTACACCTTC; V: TRBV2; D: .; size: .; J: TRBJ1-2
CDR3: CASATGDYEQYF; DNA: TGTGCCAGCGCTACGGGGGACTACGAGCAGTACTTC; V: TRBV11-3; D: .; size: .; J: TRBJ2-7
CDR3: CASSLTSWGRTGELFF; DNA: TGTGCCAGCAGCTTAACGTCGTGGGGGCGAACCGGGGAGCTGTTTTTT; V: TRBV7-3; D: .; size: .; J: TRBJ2-2
CDR3: CASSSRTAGWGTQYF; DNA: TGTGCCAGCAGCTCCCGGACAGCCGGCTGGGGGACCCAGTACTTC; V: TRBV7-9; D: .; size: few; J: TRBJ2-5